This TCR beta chain was sequenced in a study of identical twins. Unique molecular identifiers were in the cDNA, with template-switch universal primer binding. TCRdb fed the 5' RACE reads into MiXCR, producing one record per CDR3 protein. The table has about 460,000 distinct CDR3 sequences, 13% to 15% seen once. Comments on this clonotype: Its matching antigen is unknown.

The CDR3 runs 12 residues. The V gene end was trimmed by 4 bases and the J gene end by 9 bases; junction bases not matched to a gene: 4. CDR1 is LGHDT and CDR2 is YNNKEL in the germline V gene (reference sequence). Findings and limits, study-wide: Memory repertoires showed no such pattern, whereas abundant cord blood beta clonotypes carried fewer insertions.

The same sample was also studied in work on yellow fever vaccine responses in identical twins.

Sequenced input: CD4+ T cells sorted from blood. This chain links TRBV3-1 with TRBJ2-5, with 8 bases lining up with TRBD2. The TCR was taken from a woman between 18 and 30 years old in good health. CDR3 sequence reads: CASSPGAGAQYF. CDR3 DNA sequence: TGTGCCAGCAGCCCAGGAGCGGGGGCCCAGTACTTC.